Described below is a single TCR beta chain sequence and its context. This CDR3 spans 13 amino acids. Per germline, CDR1 LNHDA and CDR2 SQIVND (reference sequence). The V end was cut by 7 bases, the J end by 5 bases, with 14 bases between. This sample is drawn from a study of OX40 agonist ivuxolimab in advanced cancers. Across the whole study: Ivuxolimab is a fully human IgG2 antibody that activates OX40 (CD134). Hepatocellular carcinoma, melanoma, renal cell or head and neck cancer affected the dose-escalation patients.

Generated by immunoSEQ multiplex PCR, the TCRdb table keeps only in-frame clones and is missing some. The sample holds around 150,000 clones; approximately 94% are singletons and the top ten take roughly 1%. Enrollment shut out patients with autoimmune disease history or systemic immunosuppression. The source material was CD4+ or CD8+ T cells sorted from blood, sampled in a trial of the OX40 agonist ivuxolimab. This sequence originates from an adult with an advanced solid tumor such as melanoma, head and neck, liver or kidney cancer. V and J are TRBV19 and TRBJ1-1, with D perhaps matching TRBD1 (5 bases). The CDR3: CASTFRVGTEAFF. For the CDR3, the DNA is TGTGCCAGTACCTTCAGGGTTGGTACTGAAGCTTTCTTT.